This T cell receptor (beta chain) comes out of a study of blood T cell repertoires in COVID-19. Looking at the study overall: COVID-19 samples from acute and convalescent phases originated in the United States, Italy and Spain. PBMCs, B-cell-depleted T cells, or T cells were the source of the cDNA or gDNA that made up the material.

Original data processing: Amplification of reference gene primers was used by the study to estimate nucleated cell counts. TCRdb keeps only in-frame clones here, not all; method: immunoSEQ multiplex PCR. V and J calls and clone size are given by that table; D and trimming were obtained from the DNA. Counted here are some 200,000 clones, about 95% occurring once; the ten biggest clones make up 0.76%. The V gene's germline CDR1 is MNHEY and CDR2 SVGEGT. The CDR3 is made up of 15 amino acids. V was shortened by 2 bases and J by 4 bases, with 14 bases between the two germline ends. The sample comprised peripheral blood. The J gene is TRBJ1-2, the V gene TRBV6-2 or TRBV6-3; tentative D call: TRBD1 (6 bases). This clonotype originated in a man aged 25-40 years with COVID-19, enrolled during active disease. CDR3 bases: TGTGCCAGCAGTTACGCCAGGGGCTTGGGCTATGGCTACACCTTC. The encoded protein is CASSYARGLGYGYTF.